This T cell receptor beta chain was documented in a study of circulating CD8 cells and anti-PD-1 response in melanoma. Study-wide background: Nivolumab was given intravenously at 3 mg/kg every 2 weeks.

Four subsets defined by PD-1 and/or TIGIT were sorted from live CD3+CD8+TCRalphabeta+ cells. Overall study findings and caveats: DNEG was most diverse; TIGIT repertoires were least diverse. Generally, no replicate experiments were performed. Only baseline and M1 samples entered the published repertoire comparisons.

The V and J ends lost 6 bases and 3 bases respectively, with 3 bases between them. CDR3 size: 10 residues. Germline values: CDR1 MNHNY, CDR2 SVGAGI (reference sequence). By share of the sample, this clonotype is large. The antigen is not known. Each library started from around 14 ng of total RNA using the QIAseq Immune Repertoire TCR panel. TCRdb fed the reads into MiXCR, producing one record per CDR3 protein. The sample has roughly 890 distinct CDR3 sequences, around 8.7% seen once. V gene TRBV6-6 combines with J gene TRBJ2-7; D gene ambiguous. The TCR sequence derives from a human donor with melanoma. The material sequenced was CD8+ T cells from PBMCs, taken at baseline or after one month of anti-PD-1 therapy (not recorded which). The CDR3 is CASSGYEQYF. In DNA form, the CDR3 reads TGTGCCAGCAGCGGCTACGAGCAGTACTTC.